Presented here are 18 T cell receptor beta chains from one specimen sequenced in a study of T cells in Graves' hyperthyroidism and ophthalmopathy. RNA transcripts served as the template for amplifying TCR beta CDR3 regions. A first-round RT-PCR of the TCR CDR3 used the HTBI primer set. TCRdb re-called the multiplex PCR reads through MiXCR, storing one row per CDR3 protein. This table holds hundreds of thousands of distinct CDR3 sequences, 17% found once. Sample: blood. These receptors all stem from a woman in her late teens or twenties with Graves' ophthalmopathy.

This clonotype showed up many times. The CDR3 spells CASSPTGTRHVGYEQFF. In DNA form, the CDR3 reads TGTGCCAGCAGCCCCACCGGGACTAGGCATGTTGGGTATGAGCAGTTCTTC. The chain recombines TRBV7-8 with TRBJ2-1; 8 bases are shared with TRBD2. V lost 5 bases and J lost 8; bases outside the gene matches: 17. This CDR3 has 17 residues. Germline CDR1 is SGHVS and CDR2 is FQNEAQ.

This clonotype was found a few times. The chain links TRBV2 to TRBJ2-7, with D maybe TRBD1 (5 bases). This CDR3 is 16 amino acids long. The V and J ends lost 3 bases and 2 bases respectively, with 17 bases between them. Germline CDR1 is SNHLY and CDR2 is FYNNEI. CDR3 amino acids: CASSEAGLRGPYEQYF. For the CDR3, the DNA is TGTGCCAGCAGTGAGGCAGGCCTTAGGGGCCCCTACGAGCAGTACTTC.

Ten or more counts support this clonotype. This rearrangement joins TRBV15 to TRBJ1-2, with TRBD1 identical over 7 bases. This CDR3 contains 18 residues. The germline V gene encodes CDR1 LNHNV and CDR2 YYDKDF (reference sequence). Losses at the gene ends were 0 bases for V and 4 bases for J; bases not matched to a gene: 14. CDR3 protein: CATSRETGALAAGYGYTF. Written as DNA, the CDR3 is TGTGCCACCAGCAGAGAAACAGGGGCCCTTGCGGCGGGCTATGGCTACACCTTC.

This clonotype was counted a few times. This chain joins TRBV5-4 and TRBJ1-3; tentatively, D is TRBD1 (6 bases). V shed 4 bases and J shed 3 bases, with 14 bases lying between them. The CDR3 contains 15 residues. Looked up from germline, CDR1 is SGHNT and CDR2 is YYREEE (reference sequence). The CDR3 sequence is CASSAQGTLGNTIYF. In DNA, the CDR3 is TGTGCCAGCAGCGCGCAGGGGACACTTGGAAACACCATATATTTT.

As for this clonotype: A much larger clone differs by one base, so this may be a read error. The chain employs TRBV27 and TRBJ1-1; no clear D. Looked up from germline, CDR1 is MNHEY and CDR2 is SMNVEV (reference sequence). The CDR3 runs 14 residues. The CDR3, as DNA: TGTGCCAGCAGTTCTTCAGCCCTGAACACTAAAGCTTTCTTT. Amino acids: CASSSSALNTKAFF.

The V call is TRBV12-5, the J call TRBJ1-2; D unresolved. Trimming took 2 bases from V and 4 from J, leaving 14 bases between them. The V gene's germline CDR1 is LGHNT and CDR2 FRNRAP. The CDR3 is made up of 15 amino acids. As DNA, the CDR3 is TGTGCTAGTGGTTTGTCGGCTCAGGCGGGCTATGGCTACACCTTC. Protein sequence: CASGLSAQAGYGYTF.

As DNA, the CDR3 is TGTGCCAGCAGCTTAACCCCTCAACGCGCTGAAGCTTTCTTT. As protein: CASSLTPQRAEAFF. V usage is TRBV7-9 and J usage is TRBJ1-1, with D unclear. V was clipped by 2 bases and J by 6 bases, with 13 bases between them. CDR1 and CDR2 (germline): SEHNR, FQNEAQ (reference sequence). CDR3 size: 14 residues.

This clonotype was observed many times. CDR3: CASSLSGTGEHQPQHF. CDR3 coding DNA: TGTGCCAGCAGCCTATCCGGGACAGGCGAGCATCAGCCCCAGCATTTT. The V and J genes are TRBV7-9 and TRBJ1-5; TRBD1 agrees at 8 bases. Germline V gives CDR1 SEHNR, CDR2 FQNEAQ (reference sequence). The CDR3 sequence is 16 residues long. J was trimmed by 5 bases and V by 5 bases; bases with no gene match: 11.

The rearrangement joins TRBV6-1 to TRBJ1-2; TRBD1 matches 8 bases. Trimming cost V 2 bases and J 0 bases; bases outside gene matches: 8. CDR3 size: 17 residues. Germline loops: CDR1 MNHNS, CDR2 SASEGT. The CDR3: CASSEFLQGGTNYGYTF. As DNA, the CDR3 is TGTGCCAGCAGTGAATTTTTACAGGGGGGCACTAACTATGGCTACACCTTC.

The genes are TRBV5-4 and TRBJ2-7; 7 positions agree with TRBD1. The V and J ends lost 4 bases and 3 bases, in that order; junction bases with no gene match: 10. Germline loops: CDR1 SGHNT, CDR2 YYREEE (reference sequence). This CDR3 comprises 15 residues. The CDR3 bases are TGTGCCAGCAGCGGACCCACAGGGGTGGGCTACGAGCAGTACTTC. Its protein product is CASSGPTGVGYEQYF. Drawing the rest from reference TRBV5-4 and TRBJ2-7, the complete variable domain is ETGVTQSPTHLIKTRGQQVTLRCSSQSGHNTVSWYQQALGQGPQFIFQYYREEENGRGNFPPRFSGLQFPNYSSELNVNALELDDSALYLCASSGPTGVGYEQYFGPGTRLTVT.

This rearrangement joins TRBV9 to TRBJ2-5, with D unclear. CDR3 length: 13 residues. V was shortened by 1 base and J by 3 bases, with 7 bases between the two germline ends. Germline V gives CDR1 SGDLS, CDR2 YYNGEE. The CDR3 DNA follows: TGTGCCAGCAGCGTAAGCAGCAAAGAGACCCAGTACTTC. This gives the protein CASSVSSKETQYF.

The CDR3 region has the DNA TGCAGCGGGGTAGGACTAGCGGGAGGAATCTACGAGCAGTACTTC. Encoded protein: CSGVGLAGGIYEQYF. The V call is TRBV29-1, the J call TRBJ2-7; 14 bases line up with TRBD2. Trimming cost V 7 bases and J 3 bases; bases outside gene matches: 8. Germline CDR1 reads SQVTM; CDR2 reads ANQGSEA. There are 15 residues in the CDR3.

This clonotype was observed at least ten times. V and J are TRBV7-2 and TRBJ1-2; perhaps TRBD1 as D (5 bases). CDR3 length: 14 amino acids. Trimming cost V 0 bases and J 2 bases, with 7 bases left between them. Germline lookup yields CDR1 SGHTA and CDR2 FQGNSA. CDR3 sequence reads: CASSLAGRNYGYTF. CDR3 nucleotides: TGTGCCAGCAGCTTAGCGGGACGAAACTATGGCTACACCTTC.

Many counts were recorded for this clonotype. The rearrangement joins TRBV2 to TRBJ1-4; D is unclear. The V gene lost 3 bases and the J gene lost 7 bases, with 12 bases spanning the gap. The CDR3 sequence is 14 residues long. CDR1 SNHLY and CDR2 FYNNEI come from the germline V gene. CDR3 bases: TGTGCCAGCAGTGATGAAACTTGGGGTGAAAAACTGTTTTTT. This encodes CASSDETWGEKLFF.

This clonotype was counted only a few times. The rearrangement links TRBV5-1 to TRBJ2-3, with D hard to call. The germline gives CDR1 SGHRS, CDR2 YFSETQ. Trimming removed 7 bases from V and 3 bases from J, with 12 bases in between. This CDR3 has 13 amino acids. The CDR3 nucleotides read TGCGCCAGCCAAATGGTGATTACAGATACGCAGTATTTT. Protein product: CASQMVITDTQYF.

The chain joins TRBV29-1 to TRBJ2-4; D may be TRBD2 (7 bases). Germline CDR1 and CDR2: SQVTM and ANQGSEA. V was pared by 7 bases and J by 8 bases, with 21 bases between. There are 14 residues in the CDR3. Here the CDR3 DNA reads TGCAGCGCCCTTGCCGGGGGGCCGGGTGACATTCAGTACTTC. Its translation is CSALAGGPGDIQYF.

This clonotype was observed many times. The J gene is TRBJ2-5, the V gene TRBV28; 11 bases line up with TRBD2. The CDR3 spans 15 residues. The junction had 8 bases not matched to a gene; V was cut back by 6 bases and J by 5 bases. Per germline, CDR1 MDHEN and CDR2 SYDVKM. The CDR3, as DNA: TGTGCCAGCAGAGGACTAGCGGGTCTTGGGGAGACCCAGTACTTC. This codes for CASRGLAGLGETQYF. Drawing the rest from reference TRBV28 and TRBJ2-5, the complete variable domain is DVKVTQSSRYLVKRTGEKVFLECVQDMDHENMFWYRQDPGLGLRLIYFSYDVKMKEKGDIPEGYSVSREKKERFSLILESASTNQTSMYLCASRGLAGLGETQYFGPGTRLLVL.

This clonotype appeared a few times. The genes are TRBV19 and TRBJ1-6; no clear D. Germline V gene lookup returns CDR1 LNHDA and CDR2 SQIVND (reference sequence). Between the trimmed V and J ends, which lost 7 bases and 9 bases, there was a span of 16 bases. The CDR3 runs 14 residues. The CDR3 DNA sequence: TGTGCCAGTAACCCGGACGGGAGGCCTTCACCCCTCCACTTT. Amino acid sequence: CASNPDGRPSPLHF.